This TCR beta chain was captured in a study of beta chain features in type 1 diabetes. Study overall: Patient and healthy donor groups were alike in age, gender and cell yields.

Study-level results: Moderate yet significant TCRB CDR3 shortening was seen in Type 1 diabetes patients in all four CD4+ subsets.

Purity exceeding 95% was reached by all sorted populations. As for this clone: The antigen is not known.

This CDR3 is 13 amino acids long. Germline-derived CDR1 and CDR2 are SGHNT and YENEEA. V was cut by 4 bases and J by 3 bases, with 9 bases left in between. Sequencing targeted expressed TCRB transcripts, as all isolated RNA had been reverse transcribed. Clones were sequenced by immunoSEQ multiplex PCR, and TCRdb holds only the in-frame ones, with some missing. The sample holds hundreds of thousands of clones, over 12% seen once. The receptor was derived from a man aged 18 to 30 with type 1 diabetes. The J gene is TRBJ1-1, the V gene TRBV11-3; D unresolved. Sequenced: naive CD4+ T cells from blood. The CDR3 DNA sequence: TGTGCCAGCAGCTCCACTCCAGACACTGAAGCTTTCTTT. Translating it yields CASSSTPDTEAFF.